This TCR beta chain derives from a study of T cell responses to AZD1222 COVID-19 vaccine. Study at large: Samples with a second dose at about 4 or about 12 weeks were pooled together.

Clones were sequenced by immunoSEQ multiplex PCR, and TCRdb holds only the in-frame ones, with some missing. The profile covers some 150,000 clones, with more than 70% appearing a single time and under 2.5% taken by the ten largest. Germline loops: CDR1 MDHEN, CDR2 SYDVKM. CDR3 length: 14 residues. V shed 5 bases and J shed 0 bases, with 10 bases lying between them. For this clone: Its antigen is currently unknown.

Points from the study as a whole: Sampled repertoires all dated from after the peak T cell response.

The chain couples TRBV28 to TRBJ1-1; D call uncertain. This receptor was taken from an adult in good health. The sample in question was peripheral blood, obtained on day 0 of AZD1222 vaccination. CDR3 coding DNA: TGTGCCAGCAGTCCTAATAAGATGAACACTGAAGCTTTCTTT. This codes for CASSPNKMNTEAFF.